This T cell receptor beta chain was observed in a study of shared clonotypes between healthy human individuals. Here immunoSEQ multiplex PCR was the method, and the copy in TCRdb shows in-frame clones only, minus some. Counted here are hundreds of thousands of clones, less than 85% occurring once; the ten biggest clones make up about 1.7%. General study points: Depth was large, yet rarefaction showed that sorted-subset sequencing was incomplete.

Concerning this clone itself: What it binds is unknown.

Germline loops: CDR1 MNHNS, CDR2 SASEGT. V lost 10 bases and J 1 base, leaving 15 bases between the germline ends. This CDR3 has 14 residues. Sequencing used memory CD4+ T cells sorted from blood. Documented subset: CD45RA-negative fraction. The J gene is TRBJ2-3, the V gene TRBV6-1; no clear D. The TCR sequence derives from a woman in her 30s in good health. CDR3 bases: TGTGCCACACAGCTATCGGAAGGCACAGATACGCAGTATTTT. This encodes CATQLSEGTDTQYF.